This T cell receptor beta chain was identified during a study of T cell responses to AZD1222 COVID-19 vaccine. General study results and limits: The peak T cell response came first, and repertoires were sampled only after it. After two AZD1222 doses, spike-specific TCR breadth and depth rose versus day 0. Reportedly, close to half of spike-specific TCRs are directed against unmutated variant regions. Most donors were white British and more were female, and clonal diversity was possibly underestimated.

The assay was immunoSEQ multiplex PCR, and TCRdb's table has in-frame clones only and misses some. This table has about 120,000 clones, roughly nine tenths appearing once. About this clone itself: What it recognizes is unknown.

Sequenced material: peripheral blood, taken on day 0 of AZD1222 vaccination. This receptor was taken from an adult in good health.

The CDR3 loop reads CASTVGLAYEQYF. The CDR3 nucleotides read TGTGCCAGCACCGTGGGACTAGCTTACGAGCAGTACTTC. The chain is built from TRBV12-3 or TRBV12-4 and TRBJ2-7; 9 nucleotides line up with TRBD2. CDR3 size: 13 residues. Trimming cost V 7 bases and J 4 bases; bases outside gene matches: 5.